The rows below give T cell receptor beta chains drawn from one sample of a study of blood T cell repertoires in COVID-19. Method: immunoSEQ multiplex PCR; TCRdb's copy keeps in-frame clones and lacks some. The top ten clones hold 7.2% of a sample with roughly 200,000 clones, roughly 87% of them seen once. Sequencing was carried out using PBMCs or T cells enriched from blood (not recorded which). These receptors all stem from a man aged 25-45 years in a cohort exposed to, infected with or recovered from COVID-19 (not recorded which). CDR3s include the opening cysteine and the closing phenylalanine or tryptophan.

j_call | v_call | cdr3_aa
TRBJ1-2 | TRBV3-1/TRBV3-2 | CASSSPTGGNYGYTF
TRBJ2-1 | TRBV15 | CATERAGQGTAEQFF
TRBJ2-3 | TRBV6-7 | CASSLTGVVSGRTTDTQYF
TRBJ1-5 | TRBV24-1 | CATSRTASNQPQHF
TRBJ2-5 | TRBV12-3/TRBV12-4 | CASSLGQQETQYF
TRBJ1-5 | TRBV5-1 | CASSLAGVGNQPQHF
TRBJ1-1 | TRBV6-2/TRBV6-3 | CASSYLDRSMYGAFF
TRBJ2-2 | TRBV9 | CASSVAGTSFTGELFF
TRBJ2-2 | TRBV6-1 | CASRAGVTGELFF
TRBJ1-6 | TRBV4-3 | CASSQVTGDMNSPLHF
TRBJ2-7 | TRBV5-5 | CASSWDRGSREQYF
TRBJ2-7 | TRBV7-9 | CASRLAGSSYEQYF
TRBJ2-5 | TRBV20-1 | CSARSGQTQYF
TRBJ1-1 | TRBV9 | CASSVMARGGTEAFF
TRBJ1-2 | TRBV4-1 | CASSQVRDRVRGYTF
TRBJ1-2 | TRBV6-5 | CASEKTGTENYGYTF
TRBJ1-5 | TRBV9 | CASSPDPREGPQHF
TRBJ1-5 | TRBV28 | CASRSGGPSNQPQHF
TRBJ1-2 | TRBV4-2 | CASSQEDSYGYTF
TRBJ1-2 | TRBV28 | CASVNQGYYGYTF
TRBJ1-4 | TRBV9 | CASSDKGAGLEKLFF